Described below is a single T cell receptor (beta chain) sequence and its context. Its target is unknown. Sample donors were healthy Caucasian individuals that came from Russia, aged roughly 6 to 95. Each sample provided at least 6 micrograms of extracted total RNA. A J-beta primer mix and a sample-barcoded 5' primer were used in a second PCR of about 6 to 12 cycles. A template-switch adaptor that had 12 random nucleotides put a tag on each cDNA molecule. TCRdb called the 5' RACE reads again in MiXCR, with one record for every CDR3 protein. The sample holds 800,000 or so distinct CDR3 sequences, less than 80% seen once. Germline CDR1 is LGHNA and CDR2 is YNFKEQ. The CDR3 sequence is 15 residues long. The V and J ends lost 0 bases and 5 bases respectively, with 11 bases between them. This entry belongs to a study of blood T cells in healthy people across ages. Study-wide results and caveats: Roughly linearly, TCR beta diversity per million T cells fell as age increased.

This sequence joins TRBV4-2 and TRBJ1-5, with D possibly TRBD1 on 6 matching bases. The sample was blood. This clonotype was sampled from a man in his thirties or forties in good health. CDR3 loop: CASSQDRAGDQPQHF. For the CDR3, the DNA is TGTGCCAGCAGCCAAGATAGGGCAGGGGATCAGCCCCAGCATTTT.